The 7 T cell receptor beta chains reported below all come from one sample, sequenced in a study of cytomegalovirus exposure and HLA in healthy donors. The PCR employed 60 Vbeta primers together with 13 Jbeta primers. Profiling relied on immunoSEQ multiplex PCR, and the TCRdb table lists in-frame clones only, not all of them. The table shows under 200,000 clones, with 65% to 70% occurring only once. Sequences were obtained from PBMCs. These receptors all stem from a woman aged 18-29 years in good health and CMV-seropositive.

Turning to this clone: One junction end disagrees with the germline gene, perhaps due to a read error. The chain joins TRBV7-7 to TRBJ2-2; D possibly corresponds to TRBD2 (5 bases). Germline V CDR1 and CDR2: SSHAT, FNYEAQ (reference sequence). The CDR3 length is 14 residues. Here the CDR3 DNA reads TGTGCTAGCAGCCAGACCACGAACACCGGGGAGCTGGTTTTT. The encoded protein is CASSQTTNTGELVF.

The CDR3 region has the DNA TGTGCCAGCAGCCTGGGTCGGCTAGCCGTAGATACGCAGTATTTT. This translates into CASSLGRLAVDTQYF. The rearrangement joins TRBV7-2 to TRBJ2-3; a possible D gene is TRBD2 (5 bases). Trimming stripped 5 bases from V and 5 bases from J, with 17 bases between. Germline lookup yields CDR1 SGHTA and CDR2 FQGNSA. The CDR3 runs to 15 residues.

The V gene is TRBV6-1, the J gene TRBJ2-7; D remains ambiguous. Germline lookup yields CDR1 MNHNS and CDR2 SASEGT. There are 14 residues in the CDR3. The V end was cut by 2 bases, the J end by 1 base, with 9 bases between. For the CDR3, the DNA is TGTGCCAGCAGTGAATTGACAAATTCCTACGAGCAGTACTTC. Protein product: CASSELTNSYEQYF.

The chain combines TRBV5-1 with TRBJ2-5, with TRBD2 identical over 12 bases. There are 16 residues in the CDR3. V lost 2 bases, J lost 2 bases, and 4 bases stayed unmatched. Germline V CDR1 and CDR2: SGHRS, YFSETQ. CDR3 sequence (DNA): TGCGCCAGCAGCTTTGGGACTAGCGGGTCACAAGAGACCCAGTACTTC. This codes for CASSFGTSGSQETQYF.

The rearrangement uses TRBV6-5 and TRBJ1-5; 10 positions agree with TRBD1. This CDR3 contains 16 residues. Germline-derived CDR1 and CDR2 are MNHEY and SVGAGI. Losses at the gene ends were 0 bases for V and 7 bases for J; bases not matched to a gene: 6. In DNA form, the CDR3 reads TGTGCCAGCAGTTACTCGGACAGGGGGATACGCCAGCCCCAGCATTTT. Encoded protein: CASSYSDRGIRQPQHF.

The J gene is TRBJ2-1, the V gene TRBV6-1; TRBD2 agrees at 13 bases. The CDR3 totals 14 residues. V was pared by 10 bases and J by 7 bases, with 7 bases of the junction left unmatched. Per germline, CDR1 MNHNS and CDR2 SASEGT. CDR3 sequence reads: CATRTSGSPNEQFF. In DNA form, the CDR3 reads TGTGCCACCCGGACTAGCGGGAGTCCAAATGAGCAGTTCTTC.

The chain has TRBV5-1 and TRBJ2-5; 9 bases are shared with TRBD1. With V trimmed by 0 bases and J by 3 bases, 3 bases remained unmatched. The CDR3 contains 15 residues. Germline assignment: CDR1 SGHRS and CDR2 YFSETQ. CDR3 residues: CASSLAGTGKETQYF. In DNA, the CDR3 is TGCGCCAGCAGCTTGGCGGGGACAGGGAAAGAGACCCAGTACTTC.